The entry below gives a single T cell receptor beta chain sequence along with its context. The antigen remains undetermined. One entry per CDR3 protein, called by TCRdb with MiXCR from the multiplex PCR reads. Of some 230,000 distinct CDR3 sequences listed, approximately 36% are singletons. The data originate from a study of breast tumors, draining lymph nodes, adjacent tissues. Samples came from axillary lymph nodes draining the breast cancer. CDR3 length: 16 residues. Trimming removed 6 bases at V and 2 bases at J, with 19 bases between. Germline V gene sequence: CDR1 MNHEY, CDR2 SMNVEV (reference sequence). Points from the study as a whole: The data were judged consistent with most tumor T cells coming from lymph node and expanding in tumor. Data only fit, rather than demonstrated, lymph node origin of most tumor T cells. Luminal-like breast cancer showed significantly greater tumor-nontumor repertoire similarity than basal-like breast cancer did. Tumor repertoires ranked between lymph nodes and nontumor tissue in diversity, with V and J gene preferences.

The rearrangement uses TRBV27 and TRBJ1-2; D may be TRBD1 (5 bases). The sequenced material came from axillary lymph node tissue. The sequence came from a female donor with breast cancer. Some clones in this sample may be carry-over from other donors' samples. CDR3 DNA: TGTGCCAGCAGGGCCGGGACGGACGGACGGAACTATGGCTACACCTTC. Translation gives CASRAGTDGRNYGYTF.